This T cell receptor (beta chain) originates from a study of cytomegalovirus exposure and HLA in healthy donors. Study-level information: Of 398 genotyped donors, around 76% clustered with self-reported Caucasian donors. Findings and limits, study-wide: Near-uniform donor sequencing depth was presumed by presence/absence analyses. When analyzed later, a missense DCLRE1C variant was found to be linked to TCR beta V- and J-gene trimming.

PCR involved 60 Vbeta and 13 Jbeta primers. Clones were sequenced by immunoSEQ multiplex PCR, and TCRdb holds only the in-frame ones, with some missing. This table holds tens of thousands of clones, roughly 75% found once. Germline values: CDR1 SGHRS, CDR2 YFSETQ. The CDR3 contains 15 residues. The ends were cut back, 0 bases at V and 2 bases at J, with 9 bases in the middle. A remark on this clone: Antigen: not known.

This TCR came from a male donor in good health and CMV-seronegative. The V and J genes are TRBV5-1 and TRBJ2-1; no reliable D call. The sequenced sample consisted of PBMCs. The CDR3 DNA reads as TGCGCCAGCAGCTTGGTAGCACTAACCTACAATGAGCAGTTCTTC. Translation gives CASSLVALTYNEQFF. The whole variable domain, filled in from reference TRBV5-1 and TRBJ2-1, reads KAGVTQTPRYLIKTRGQQVTLSCSPISGHRSVSWYQQTPGQGLQFLFEYFSETQRNKGNFPGRFSGRQFSNSRSEMNVSTLELGDSALYLCASSLVALTYNEQFFGPGTRLTVL.